This T cell receptor (beta chain) was retrieved from a study of preoperative IRX-2 immunotherapy in early breast cancer. Germline trimming cut 5 bases from V and 6 bases from J; bases unmatched to any gene: 16. Germline CDR1 MNHGY, CDR2 SAAAGT. The CDR3 runs 16 residues. This clone was detected only once. The protocol was immunoSEQ multiplex PCR, while the TCRdb copy is restricted to in-frame clones and leaves out a portion. The sample lists 40,000 to 50,000 clones, around three quarters occurring once. The treatment was: preoperative locoregional IRX-2 cytokine immunotherapy. This receptor was identified in a human donor with breast cancer. This material consisted of tumor tissue, taken after IRX-2 immunotherapy. The chain employs TRBV6-8 and TRBJ2-7; 7 bases agree with TRBD2. In DNA, the CDR3 is TGTGCCAGCAGTGAGGGTCGCGGGGGATCGGGAGGCGAGCAGTACTTC. Translated: CASSEGRGGSGGEQYF.